This TCR beta chain was documented in a study of blood T cells in healthy people across ages. Background on the study: Every two T cells gave about one barcoded beta molecule via template switching.

Together with a sample-barcoded 5' primer, a J-beta primer mix was included in a second PCR lasting roughly 6 to 12 cycles. Carrying 12 random nucleotides, a template-switch adaptor labeled each individual cDNA molecule. TCRdb passed the 5' RACE reads through MiXCR, listing each CDR3 protein once. In the table there are over 1,500,000 distinct CDR3 sequences, about 50% of which are singletons. Germline loops: CDR1 MDHEN, CDR2 SYDVKM. The CDR3 covers 15 residues. The V gene lost 3 bases and the J gene lost 1 base, with 11 bases spanning the gap. About 10 milliliters of peripheral blood were drawn from each donor.

V usage is TRBV28 and J usage is TRBJ2-3; D tentatively fits TRBD1 or TRBD2 (5 bases each). Input material: blood. The sequence was obtained from a woman aged 40-49 years in good health. This chain's CDR3 is CASSFRDLRTDTQYF. CDR3 nucleotide sequence: TGTGCCAGCAGTTTTAGGGACCTACGCACAGATACGCAGTATTTT.